This T cell receptor (beta chain) was found in a study of glioma-infiltrating T cells after dendritic cell vaccination. Sequencing used immunoSEQ multiplex PCR; TCRdb keeps in-frame clones, though not all of them. Of about 25,000 clones listed, over 85% are singletons. The ends lost 0 bases at V and 8 bases at J; junction bases unmatched: 4. Per germline, CDR1 MNHNY and CDR2 SVGAGI (reference sequence). CDR3 length equals 14 residues. Comment on this clone: In the same sample, other DNA sequences code for this CDR3.

Indicated time point: after dendritic cell vaccination, including at tumor progression/relapse. This specimen consisted of blood, obtained after dendritic cell vaccination. This receptor was taken from a human donor with glioblastoma. This chain joins TRBV6-6 and TRBJ1-2; TRBD1 aligns across 9 bases. The CDR3 DNA reads TGTGCCAGCAGTTACTCCAGGGACAGGGAGGGCTACACCTTC. As protein: CASSYSRDREGYTF.